Presented here are 21 T cell receptor beta chains from one specimen sequenced in a study of blood T cell repertoires in COVID-19. Sequencing used immunoSEQ multiplex PCR; TCRdb keeps in-frame clones, though not all of them. The table includes roughly 400,000 clones, 85% to 90% detected once. Sequencing was done on a sample of PBMCs or T cells enriched from blood (not recorded which). The origin of the receptors is a man aged 25-45 years who had recovered from COVID-19.

In its sample, this clone was seen a few times. This sequence joins TRBV3-1 (or the pseudogene TRBV3-2) and TRBJ2-1, with 8 bases fitting TRBD2. The CDR3 is made up of 16 amino acids. V lost 0 bases, J lost 16 bases, and 17 bases stayed unmatched. Germline values: CDR1 LGHDT, CDR2 YNNKEL (reference sequence). The CDR3 reads CASSQDFGAVAGYRFF. For the CDR3, the DNA is TGTGCCAGCAGCCAAGATTTCGGGGCGGTAGCGGGATATCGATTCTTC.

The chain employs TRBV7-2 and TRBJ2-5; TRBD2 agrees at 9 bases. CDR1 is SGHTA, CDR2 FQGNSA, per germline. V was clipped by 9 bases and J by 9 bases; unmatched bases: 17. This CDR3 region has 15 residues. The CDR3 sequence: CASKETRLAGLSQYF. CDR3 nucleotide sequence: TGTGCCAGTAAGGAAACTCGGCTAGCGGGATTGTCCCAGTACTTC.

The chain employs TRBV18 and TRBJ2-7; D is uncertain. This CDR3 spans 12 amino acids. V was shortened by 5 bases and J by 3 bases, with 8 bases between the two germline ends. Germline loops: CDR1 KGHSH, CDR2 LQKENI. The CDR3 is CASSSSSYEQYF. Here the CDR3 DNA reads TGTGCCAGCTCATCGAGTAGCTACGAGCAGTACTTC.

This chain joins TRBV19 and TRBJ1-1, with D maybe TRBD1 (5 bases). Germline CDR1 and CDR2: LNHDA and SQIVND (reference sequence). The germline V and J ends were trimmed by 7 bases and 4 bases, with 19 bases remaining between them. The CDR3 runs to 15 residues. The chain's CDR3 is CASNFGQPGVTEAFF. CDR3 DNA sequence: TGTGCCAGTAATTTCGGTCAGCCGGGGGTCACTGAAGCTTTCTTT.

This clone was seen a single time. This chain uses TRBV10-3 with TRBJ2-5, with 8 bases fitting TRBD1. CDR1 ENHRY and CDR2 SYGVKD come from the germline V gene. The CDR3 runs to 15 residues. Germline trimming cut 0 bases from V and 6 bases from J; bases unmatched to any gene: 6. The CDR3 protein is CAISESADRAKTQYF. Written as DNA, the CDR3 is TGTGCCATCAGTGAGTCTGCGGACAGGGCGAAGACCCAGTACTTC.

This sequence joins TRBV6-5 and TRBJ1-3, with TRBD1 as a possible D gene (5 bases). The CDR3 covers 15 residues. Germline V gene lookup returns CDR1 MNHEY and CDR2 SVGAGI. V lost 0 bases and J lost 4, with 10 bases in between. CDR3 sequence reads: CASSYSIRTGNTIYF. For the CDR3, the DNA is TGTGCCAGCAGTTACTCGATACGGACAGGAAACACCATATATTTT.

With respect to this clone: The sample carries other DNA sequences with the same CDR3. The genes are TRBV28 and TRBJ2-3; D is ambiguous. CDR1 is MDHEN and CDR2 is SYDVKM in the germline V gene. The CDR3 sequence is 13 residues long. V was pared by 4 bases and J by 3 bases, with 8 bases between. The CDR3 is CASSSGGTDTQYF. The CDR3 DNA follows: TGTGCCAGCAGTTCGGGTGGAACAGATACGCAGTATTTT.

The chain combines TRBV6-5 with TRBJ1-1; TRBD1 might be the D (6 bases). V lost 6 bases, J lost 9 bases, and 14 bases lay in between. The CDR3 contains 12 residues. Germline V gives CDR1 MNHEY, CDR2 SVGAGI. The CDR3 loop is CASSPGQFKAFF. The CDR3 DNA is TGTGCCAGCAGCCCCGGACAGTTCAAAGCTTTCTTT.

The rearrangement joins TRBV10-1 to TRBJ2-1, with 13 nucleotides matching TRBD2. J gave up 7 bases and V 8 bases, and 2 bases lay outside the gene matches. The CDR3 covers 13 residues. CDR1 and CDR2 from the germline V gene are WNHNN and SYGVQD (reference sequence). This CDR3 is CASGLAGVNEQFF. DNA of the CDR3: TGCGCCAGCGGACTAGCGGGAGTAAATGAGCAGTTCTTC.

The CDR3 reads CASRQGLADTGELFF. The CDR3 nucleotides read TGTGCCAGCAGACAAGGACTAGCAGACACCGGGGAGCTGTTTTTT. V gene TRBV27 combines with J gene TRBJ2-2, with 8 bases fitting TRBD2. The germline V gene has CDR1 MNHEY and CDR2 SMNVEV (reference sequence). This CDR3 contains 15 residues. V was clipped by 6 bases and J by 3 bases; unmatched bases: 6.

The chain employs TRBV5-1 and TRBJ1-4; TRBD1 matches 7 bases. The CDR3 has 16 amino acids. Germline V gene data show CDR1 as SGHRS and CDR2 as YFSETQ. V was clipped by 6 bases and J by 8 bases; unmatched bases: 16. CDR3: CASTPGGSETVEKLFF. The CDR3 DNA reads as TGCGCCAGCACTCCAGGGGGTAGTGAAACTGTCGAAAAACTGTTTTTT.

The rearrangement joins TRBV19 to TRBJ2-7, with unresolved D. Germline V gene data show CDR1 as LNHDA and CDR2 as SQIVND (reference sequence). V dropped 8 bases and J dropped 0 bases, with 11 bases sitting between them. The CDR3 is made up of 13 amino acids. The CDR3 DNA reads as TGTGCCAGTTCATTAGAAAACTCCTACGAGCAGTACTTC. Translating gives CASSLENSYEQYF. Drawing the rest from reference TRBV19 and TRBJ2-7, the complete variable domain is DGGITQSPKYLFRKEGQNVTLSCEQNLNHDAMYWYRQDPGQGLRLIYYSQIVNDFQKGDIAEGYSVSREKKESFPLTVTSAQKNPTAFYLCASSLENSYEQYFGPGTRLTVT.

The chain links TRBV6-4 to TRBJ2-5, with D possibly matching TRBD1 (5 bases). V was cut by 7 bases and J by 4 bases, with 19 bases left in between. The V gene's germline CDR1 is MRHNA and CDR2 SNTAGT. This CDR3 contains 15 residues. CDR3 in amino acids: CASIGRGQLLETQYF. CDR3 nucleotides: TGTGCCAGCATAGGAAGGGGCCAGCTACTAGAGACCCAGTACTTC.

The chain has TRBV28 and TRBJ2-7, with unresolved D. The CDR3 has 11 amino acids. The V end lost 4 bases, the J end lost 7 bases, and 8 bases lay between the germline ends. CDR1 and CDR2 (germline): MDHEN, SYDVKM. As DNA, the CDR3 is TGTGCCAGCAGTTCCCGGTGGGAGCAGTACTTC. It is translated as CASSSRWEQYF.

This sequence joins TRBV7-2 and TRBJ1-2; weak D call: TRBD1 (6 bases). Germline CDR1 and CDR2: SGHTA and FQGNSA. Trimming took off 1 base at V and 3 bases at J, with 15 bases between the two ends. The CDR3 is 16 residues long. For the CDR3, the DNA is TGTGCCAGCAGCTTAGGTCCCGGGACATTCTACTATGGCTACACCTTC. Its protein is CASSLGPGTFYYGYTF.

The V call is TRBV5-4, the J call TRBJ2-4, with D maybe TRBD2 (6 bases). Trimming removed 0 bases at V and 7 bases at J, with 14 bases between. From germline, CDR1 is SGHNT and CDR2 YYREEE (reference sequence). CDR3 size: 15 residues. The CDR3 spells CASSLAGGAMNIQYF. CDR3 DNA sequence: TGTGCCAGCAGCTTGGCCGGAGGGGCGATGAACATTCAGTACTTC. The variable domain in full, completed from reference TRBV5-4 and TRBJ2-4, reads ETGVTQSPTHLIKTRGQQVTLRCSSQSGHNTVSWYQQALGQGPQFIFQYYREEENGRGNFPPRFSGLQFPNYSSELNVNALELDDSALYLCASSLAGGAMNIQYFGAGTRLSVL.

The chain carries TRBV28 and TRBJ2-1; 10 bases agree with TRBD2. The CDR3 consists of 16 residues. V lost 4 bases and J lost 3; bases outside the gene matches: 6. CDR1 and CDR2 (germline): MDHEN, SYDVKM. CDR3 nucleotides: TGTGCCAGCAGTTCCCAGCTAGCGGGAGACTACAATGAGCAGTTCTTC. Translated: CASSSQLAGDYNEQFF.

The V call is TRBV15, the J call TRBJ2-1; TRBD2 matches at 8 bases. The V segment lost 8 bases and the J segment 6 bases; nucleotides outside the gene matches: 3. This CDR3 is built from 12 residues. CDR1 is LNHNV, CDR2 YYDKDF, per germline (reference sequence). CDR3 loop: CATREGGNEQFF. The CDR3 DNA reads TGTGCCACCCGGGAGGGGGGCAATGAGCAGTTCTTC.

This chain joins TRBV12-3 or TRBV12-4 and TRBJ2-5; D call uncertain. V dropped 6 bases and J dropped 0 bases, with 8 bases sitting between them. The CDR3 has 13 residues. The CDR3 loop is CASSRRNQETQYF. The CDR3 DNA reads TGTGCCAGCAGCCGGCGGAACCAAGAGACCCAGTACTTC.

The chain links TRBV7-9 to TRBJ2-7; maybe TRBD1 (6 bases). Trimming took off 1 base at V and 6 bases at J, with 7 bases between the two ends. This CDR3 region has 12 residues. The germline V gene encodes CDR1 SEHNR and CDR2 FQNEAQ (reference sequence). The CDR3 loop is CASSLGQAEQYF. CDR3 in DNA: TGTGCCAGCAGCTTAGGACAGGCCGAGCAGTACTTC.

The chain has TRBV28 and TRBJ1-1, with TRBD1 identical over 8 bases. The V gene's germline CDR1 is MDHEN and CDR2 SYDVKM. The CDR3 spans 15 residues. Trimming at V came to 6 bases and at J to 1 base, leaving 7 bases not matched to a gene. Here the CDR3 reads CASRLTGTGNTEAFF. CDR3 nucleotide sequence: TGTGCCAGCAGACTCACCGGGACAGGGAACACTGAAGCTTTCTTT.